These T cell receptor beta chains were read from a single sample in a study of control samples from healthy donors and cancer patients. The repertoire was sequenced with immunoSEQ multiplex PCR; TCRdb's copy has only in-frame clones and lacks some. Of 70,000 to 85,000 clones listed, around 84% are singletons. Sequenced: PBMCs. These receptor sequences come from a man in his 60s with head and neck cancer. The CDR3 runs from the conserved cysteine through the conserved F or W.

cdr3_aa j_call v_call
CASSRTSFNEQFF TRBJ2-1 TRBV7-2
CASSVSWGQGYGYTF TRBJ1-2 TRBV9
CASSLRGAGNTIYF TRBJ1-3 TRBV7-8
CASSLRMGREDGYTF TRBJ1-2 TRBV27
CASSFPLRTGISNQPQHF TRBJ1-5 TRBV28
CASSIEGQGATPAEQFF TRBJ2-1 TRBV19
CASSPTGGVDEQYF TRBJ2-7 TRBV18
CASSVDRGGTGAREQYF TRBJ2-7 TRBV2
CSAREGGYTF TRBJ1-2 TRBV20-1
CASGGLVVSEQFF TRBJ2-1 TRBV3-1/TRBV3-2